The clone carrying this T cell receptor beta chain was counted once. Its antigen is currently unknown. The conserved closing phenylalanine or tryptophan is absent in this CDR3, likely reflecting a read error. Naive CD8 cells lacked CD45RO, underwent positive selection for CCR7 and left out terminally differentiated effector memory CD45RA+ cells. These data originate in a study of shared clonotypes between healthy human individuals. Study details: Every donor yielded three CD4 naive, three CD4 memory, two CD8 naive and one CD8 memory plate. General study points: In a few donors, about 5% of naive CD4 clonotypes appeared in common.

Deep was the level used in running the assay. Sorted-subset replicate PCR reactions were performed with about 200 ng DNA, corresponding to 25,000 to 35,000 T cell genomes. Measured with immunoSEQ multiplex PCR; TCRdb has only the in-frame clones, and not every one. Here the sample spans 560,000 or so clones, approximately 96% being singletons. Germline CDR1 and CDR2: MDHEN and SYDVKM. CDR3 length equals 14 residues. V shed 5 bases and J shed 2 bases, with 12 bases lying between them. This sequence originates from a woman aged 25 to 45 in good health. The J gene is TRBJ1-1, the V gene TRBV28; D unresolved. The sequenced sample was naive CD8+ T cells sorted from blood. CDR3 nucleotides: TGTGCCAGCAGTCCATCACTGATAAACACTGAAGCTTTCCTT. Its translation is CASSPSLINTEAFL.